The present entry profiles one T cell receptor beta chain with its context. Germline V CDR1 and CDR2: LNHNV, YYDKDF (reference sequence). Trimming at V came to 1 base and at J to 7 bases, leaving 12 bases not matched to a gene. CDR3 length: 16 residues. This sample is part of a study of Graves' ophthalmopathy and Graves' hyperthyroidism. Scientists amplified the TCR beta CDR3 regions from RNA transcripts. HTBI primers were employed in first-round RT-PCR, then a second-round multiplex PCR followed. In TCRdb, the multiplex PCR reads were re-called with MiXCR into one record per CDR3 protein. This repertoire shows around 1.1 million distinct CDR3 sequences, less than 45% found once; its top ten account for around 10%.

This chain connects TRBV15 to TRBJ2-7, with 8 bases that match TRBD1. The specimen sequenced was peripheral blood or thyroid tissue (not recorded which). This receptor was obtained from an adult man with Graves' hyperthyroidism. In DNA form, the CDR3 reads TGTGCCACCAGCAGAGGAGTCGGGCAGGGGGCGGAGGAGCAGTACTTC. Translation: CATSRGVGQGAEEQYF.